Listed below are T cell receptor beta chains from one sample, sequenced in a study of T cell responses to AZD1222 COVID-19 vaccine. Here immunoSEQ multiplex PCR was the method, and the copy in TCRdb shows in-frame clones only, minus some. The repertoire holds roughly 150,000 clones, with 87% as singletons. The material was peripheral blood, obtained 28 days after the second AZD1222 dose. The receptors derive from an adult who received the AZD1222 COVID-19 vaccine. The CDR3 runs from the conserved cysteine through the conserved F or W. A D gene is named only where the DNA matches it firmly. The listing skips clone size in some rows; elsewhere it reads once, few, many or a size class.

J gene: TRBJ2-7
D gene: .
clone size: .
V gene: TRBV2
CDR3 DNA: TGTGCCAGCAGTTATGGCGGGGTCTCCTACGAGCAGTACTTC
CDR3 protein: CASSYGGVSYEQYF

J gene: TRBJ1-2
D gene: .
clone size: .
V gene: TRBV11-2
CDR3 DNA: TGTGCCAGCAGCCTAGGGGGGCTAGGCGACTATGGCTACACCTTC
CDR3 protein: CASSLGGLGDYGYTF

J gene: TRBJ1-3
D gene: .
clone size: once
V gene: TRBV19
CDR3 DNA: TGTGCCAGTATGAGGGAGGGACTTCAACGCTCTGGAAACACCATATATTTT
CDR3 protein: CASMREGLQRSGNTIYF

J gene: TRBJ2-6
D gene: TRBD2
clone size: .
V gene: TRBV28
CDR3 DNA: TGTGCCAGCAGCGAACCAGGACTAGCGGGAGGAACTGGGGCCAACGTCCTGACTTTC
CDR3 protein: CASSEPGLAGGTGANVLTF

J gene: TRBJ2-7
D gene: TRBD1
clone size: .
V gene: TRBV10-1
CDR3 DNA: TGCGCCAGCACCATCACGGGACAGGGATCCTACGAGCAGTACTTC
CDR3 protein: CASTITGQGSYEQYF

J gene: TRBJ2-7
D gene: .
clone size: few
V gene: TRBV5-8
CDR3 DNA: TGTGCCAGCAGCCCCCGACTAACAATCTACGAGCAGTACTTC
CDR3 protein: CASSPRLTIYEQYF

J gene: TRBJ2-3
D gene: TRBD1
clone size: few
V gene: TRBV15
CDR3 DNA: TGTGCCACCAGCAGAGGCCGGGACAGGGGAGATACGCAGTATTTT
CDR3 protein: CATSRGRDRGDTQYF

J gene: TRBJ2-1
D gene: .
clone size: .
V gene: TRBV19
CDR3 DNA: TGTGCCAGTAGTCCCACCGGCACCCTGGGTTTGTTCTTC
CDR3 protein: CASSPTGTLGLFF

J gene: TRBJ2-1
D gene: .
clone size: .
V gene: TRBV24-1
CDR3 DNA: TGTGCCAGCTCGAGAGGAAATGAGCAGTTCTTC
CDR3 protein: CASSRGNEQFF

J gene: TRBJ1-5
D gene: .
clone size: .
V gene: TRBV7-9
CDR3 DNA: TGTGCCAGCAGCCCCGGTCAGGGAAGGAATCAGCCCCAGCATTTT
CDR3 protein: CASSPGQGRNQPQHF

J gene: TRBJ1-2
D gene: TRBD1
clone size: .
V gene: TRBV7-9
CDR3 DNA: TGTGCCAGCAGAAAGACAGGGGACCATGGCTACACCTTC
CDR3 protein: CASRKTGDHGYTF

J gene: TRBJ1-4
D gene: TRBD1
clone size: few
V gene: TRBV28
CDR3 DNA: TGTGCCAGCAGTTTATATGCAGGGGGCAGTGAAAAACTGTTTTTT
CDR3 protein: CASSLYAGGSEKLFF

J gene: TRBJ2-7
D gene: TRBD2
clone size: .
V gene: TRBV7-2
CDR3 DNA: TGTGCCAGCAGCTACCGGACTAGCGGGGCCAGATACGAGCAGTACTTC
CDR3 protein: CASSYRTSGARYEQYF

J gene: TRBJ1-1
D gene: .
clone size: once
V gene: TRBV3-1/TRBV3-2
CDR3 DNA: TGTGCCAGCAGCGTGGGAATGAACACTGAAGCTTTCTTT
CDR3 protein: CASSVGMNTEAFF

J gene: TRBJ2-1
D gene: TRBD2
clone size: once
V gene: TRBV27
CDR3 DNA: TGTGCCAGCAGTTCACCGGGGACTAGCTCCTACAATGAGCAGTTCTTC
CDR3 protein: CASSSPGTSSYNEQFF

J gene: TRBJ2-7
D gene: .
clone size: .
V gene: TRBV23-1
CDR3 DNA: TGCGCCAGCAGTCAATCGAAAAAGGCTTGGTACCGGAACTACGAGCAGTACTTC
CDR3 protein: CASSQSKKAWYRNYEQYF

J gene: TRBJ1-6
D gene: .
clone size: .
V gene: TRBV28
CDR3 DNA: TGTGCCAGCAGTTCTTTCGGGGGCGCGGAGTCACCCCTCCACTTT
CDR3 protein: CASSSFGGAESPLHF

J gene: TRBJ2-5
D gene: .
clone size: few
V gene: TRBV11-1
CDR3 DNA: TGTGCCAGCAGCTTAGGGGGCGGGCTCCAAGAGACCCAGTACTTC
CDR3 protein: CASSLGGGLQETQYF

J gene: TRBJ2-7
D gene: .
clone size: .
V gene: TRBV7-7
CDR3 DNA: TGTGCTAGCAGCTTAGCGAAGGTCAGCTCCTACGAGCAGTACTTC
CDR3 protein: CASSLAKVSSYEQYF

J gene: TRBJ2-1
D gene: TRBD2
clone size: .
V gene: TRBV2
CDR3 DNA: TGTGCCAGCAGCCTCGAAGCGGGAGTTAGGAATGAGCAGTTCTTC
CDR3 protein: CASSLEAGVRNEQFF

J gene: TRBJ2-1
D gene: TRBD2
clone size: few
V gene: TRBV28
CDR3 DNA: TGTGCCAGCAGTATCATAGCGGGAGGGCGCAATGAGCAGTTCTTC
CDR3 protein: CASSIIAGGRNEQFF

J gene: TRBJ1-5
D gene: .
clone size: .
V gene: TRBV2
CDR3 DNA: TGTGCCAGCAGTGATTCAGGGTCCAATCAGCCCCAGCATTTT
CDR3 protein: CASSDSGSNQPQHF

J gene: TRBJ2-7
D gene: TRBD2
clone size: .
V gene: TRBV19
CDR3 DNA: TGTGCCAGTAGCACCTTGGGGGGGAGCTCCTACGAGCAGTACTTC
CDR3 protein: CASSTLGGSSYEQYF

J gene: TRBJ2-3
D gene: .
clone size: .
V gene: TRBV7-2
CDR3 DNA: TGTGCCAGCAGGCTAAATCCAACTAGCACAGATACGCAGTATTTT
CDR3 protein: CASRLNPTSTDTQYF

J gene: TRBJ1-5
D gene: .
clone size: .
V gene: TRBV10-3
CDR3 DNA: TGTGCCATCAGTGAGTCGTCGTCAGGAGTACAGCCCCAGCATTTT
CDR3 protein: CAISESSSGVQPQHF

J gene: TRBJ2-7
D gene: TRBD1
clone size: .
V gene: TRBV3-1/TRBV3-2
CDR3 DNA: TGTGCCAGCAGCCAAGACGGTAGGGGGCGAGGCGAGCAGTACTTC
CDR3 protein: CASSQDGRGRGEQYF

J gene: TRBJ2-2
D gene: .
clone size: once
V gene: TRBV7-3
CDR3 DNA: TGTGCCAGCAGCTTCGGGGGCGATTACACCGGGGAGCTGTTTTTT
CDR3 protein: CASSFGGDYTGELFF

J gene: TRBJ2-7
D gene: TRBD2
clone size: .
V gene: TRBV27
CDR3 DNA: TGTGCCAGCAGTCCAAACTCACTAGCGGGAGGGCCTCGGCAGTACTTC
CDR3 protein: CASSPNSLAGGPRQYF

J gene: TRBJ2-7
D gene: TRBD2
clone size: .
V gene: TRBV6-2/TRBV6-3
CDR3 DNA: TGTGCCAGCAGTTCCGGACTAGCGGGAGTTTTCTACGAGCAGTACTTC
CDR3 protein: CASSSGLAGVFYEQYF

J gene: TRBJ2-1
D gene: .
clone size: .
V gene: TRBV15
CDR3 DNA: TGTGCCACCAGCAGAGATTCGCGGGAATACGGTGAGCAGTTCTTC
CDR3 protein: CATSRDSREYGEQFF

J gene: TRBJ2-6
D gene: .
clone size: .
V gene: TRBV7-8
CDR3 DNA: TGTGCCAGCAGCTTCCCAGCCTCTGGGGCCAACGTCCTGACTTTC
CDR3 protein: CASSFPASGANVLTF

J gene: TRBJ1-2
D gene: .
clone size: .
V gene: TRBV7-9
CDR3 DNA: TGTGCCAGCACCCGGGGTGAGCTCTCCAGGTCTGGCTACACCTTC
CDR3 protein: CASTRGELSRSGYTF

J gene: TRBJ1-2
D gene: TRBD1
clone size: .
V gene: TRBV6-6
CDR3 DNA: TGTGCCAGCAGCTGGGACAGGGCGTTCGACTATGGCTACACCTTC
CDR3 protein: CASSWDRAFDYGYTF

J gene: TRBJ1-2
D gene: .
clone size: .
V gene: TRBV30
CDR3 DNA: TGTGCCTGGAGTGGGCCCGGGACCCTCGGCTACACCTTC
CDR3 protein: CAWSGPGTLGYTF

J gene: TRBJ1-3
D gene: .
clone size: .
V gene: TRBV5-4
CDR3 DNA: TGTGCCAGCAGCTCCGGACTGACTGGAAACACCATATATTTT
CDR3 protein: CASSSGLTGNTIYF

J gene: TRBJ1-1
D gene: TRBD1
clone size: .
V gene: TRBV5-6
CDR3 DNA: TGTGCCAGCAGCTTGGGACCTACAGGGGCGACGAACACTGAAGCTTTCTTT
CDR3 protein: CASSLGPTGATNTEAFF

J gene: TRBJ1-2
D gene: .
clone size: .
V gene: TRBV5-4
CDR3 DNA: TGTGCCAGCAGCCAGTACAGGGTCGGGGAATATGGCTACACCTTC
CDR3 protein: CASSQYRVGEYGYTF

J gene: TRBJ1-5
D gene: TRBD1
clone size: .
V gene: TRBV18
CDR3 DNA: TGTGCCAGCTCCATTACGTCGGGACAGGGAGAGCCCCAGCATTTT
CDR3 protein: CASSITSGQGEPQHF

J gene: TRBJ1-5
D gene: TRBD1
clone size: .
V gene: TRBV19
CDR3 DNA: TGTGCCAGTAGTGCCCCGACAGGGGGCAGCAATCAGCCCCAGCATTTT
CDR3 protein: CASSAPTGGSNQPQHF

J gene: TRBJ1-6
D gene: .
clone size: .
V gene: TRBV14
CDR3 DNA: TGTGCCAGCAGCCGCGATCACAGTTCACCCCTCCACTTT
CDR3 protein: CASSRDHSSPLHF

J gene: TRBJ2-7
D gene: .
clone size: .
V gene: TRBV28
CDR3 DNA: TGTGCCAGTAGGAGGGAAGGGACCGAGCAGTACTTC
CDR3 protein: CASRREGTEQYF

J gene: TRBJ2-3
D gene: TRBD2
clone size: few
V gene: TRBV24-1
CDR3 DNA: TGTGCCACCAGTGACCCCCTAGCGGGAGGGACAGATACGCAGTATTTT
CDR3 protein: CATSDPLAGGTDTQYF

J gene: TRBJ2-5
D gene: .
clone size: .
V gene: TRBV29-1
CDR3 DNA: TGCAGCGCCCGACAGGGAGGTTTGAGTGTGGAGACCCAGTACTTC
CDR3 protein: CSARQGGLSVETQYF

J gene: TRBJ1-2
D gene: TRBD1
clone size: .
V gene: TRBV6-2/TRBV6-3
CDR3 DNA: TGTGCCAGCAGTTCGGACAGGGGCTATGGCTACACCTTC
CDR3 protein: CASSSDRGYGYTF

J gene: TRBJ1-6
D gene: .
clone size: few
V gene: TRBV14
CDR3 DNA: TGTGCCAGCAGCGGGACCAGGACAGATAATTCACCCCTCCACTTT
CDR3 protein: CASSGTRTDNSPLHF

J gene: TRBJ2-7
D gene: .
clone size: .
V gene: TRBV19
CDR3 DNA: TGTGCCAGTAGTATAATGGCAGGGGTCAACGAGCAGTACTTC
CDR3 protein: CASSIMAGVNEQYF

J gene: TRBJ2-3
D gene: .
clone size: .
V gene: TRBV6-1
CDR3 DNA: TGTGCCAGCAGTGAAATGGCGGTCACAGATACGCAGTATTTT
CDR3 protein: CASSEMAVTDTQYF

J gene: TRBJ1-1
D gene: .
clone size: .
V gene: TRBV7-2
CDR3 DNA: TGTGCCAGCAGCCCTATGTCTGGGCGGAACACTGAAGCTTTCTTT
CDR3 protein: CASSPMSGRNTEAFF

J gene: TRBJ2-1
D gene: TRBD2
clone size: .
V gene: TRBV7-6
CDR3 DNA: TGTGCCAGCAGACTAAGGTCAAGCGGGAGGGCCGACTCCGAAAACAATGAGCAGTTCTTC
CDR3 protein: CASRLRSSGRADSENNEQFF

J gene: TRBJ2-1
D gene: TRBD2
clone size: .
V gene: TRBV7-2
CDR3 DNA: TGTGCCAGCAGCTGGTTCAAACCGGGACTAGGGGAGCAGTTCTTC
CDR3 protein: CASSWFKPGLGEQFF

J gene: TRBJ2-1
D gene: .
clone size: .
V gene: TRBV7-9
CDR3 DNA: TGTGCCAGCAGCTTAGCGGGAGCCCCCTACAATGAGCAGTTCTTC
CDR3 protein: CASSLAGAPYNEQFF